Detailed here is one T cell receptor beta chain. The entry originates in a study of blood T cell repertoires in COVID-19. Germline V gives CDR1 ENHRY, CDR2 SYGVKD. The V and J ends lost 5 bases and 1 base respectively, with 8 bases between them. This CDR3 comprises 13 residues. This table comes from immunoSEQ multiplex PCR, and its TCRdb copy is limited to in-frame clones, with some not included. The sample shows 150,000 or so clones, over 70% of them seen only once. The study drew participants aged about 18 to 89 years from roughly 25 US areas. Recovery among Cohort 3 donors was established by two negative PCRs, clearance, or symptom resolution.

V usage is TRBV10-3 and J usage is TRBJ1-1, with D unclear. The source is a man aged 45-65 years who had recovered from COVID-19. Sequences were obtained from PBMCs or T cells enriched from blood (not recorded which). In DNA form, the CDR3 reads TGTGCCATCAGTCGGGAAGCGAACACTGAAGCTTTCTTT. Protein: CAISREANTEAFF.